This TCR beta chain was documented in a study of shared clonotypes between healthy human individuals. A note on this clone: Its cognate antigen is unknown.

When replicate PCRs were run on unsorted PBMC, they used roughly 270 ng DNA, approximately 33,000 T cell genomes. Using immunoSEQ multiplex PCR, the repertoire was profiled, and TCRdb retains in-frame clones only, with some absent. The table lists about half a million clones, 70% to 85% of them singletons. Donors included only healthy HIV-negative adults lacking recent acute infections or vaccinations. Study-level results: The researchers took only blood, and tissue repertoires probably look different.

This sequence was found in a woman in her thirties or forties in good health. Some clones in this sample may be carry-over from other donors' samples. The sequenced sample was PBMCs.

DNA of the CDR3: TGCGCCAGCAGCTTGGATGCAGCTACGGACATTCAGTACTTC. Translation gives CASSLDAATDIQYF. V usage is TRBV5-1 and J usage is TRBJ2-4, with D unresolved. V was clipped by 0 bases and J by 8 bases, with 12 bases between them. Germline-derived CDR1 and CDR2 are SGHRS and YFSETQ. The CDR3 spans 14 residues.